Below are 31 T cell receptor beta chains sequenced from a single sample in a study of graft-versus-host responses after intestinal transplantation. What these receptors recognize is not known. Method: immunoSEQ multiplex PCR; TCRdb's copy keeps in-frame clones and lacks some. The data contain 80,000 to 100,000 clones, around 90% of them singletons. The material was unstimulated CD4+ T cells sorted from spleen or lymph node cells, obtained before intestinal transplant. The receptors stem from a human donor who received an intestinal transplant.

The CDR3 region has the DNA TGTGCCAGCTCACCAACGACAAACTCTGGAAACACCATATATTTT. As protein: CASSPTTNSGNTIYF. V is TRBV18 and J is TRBJ1-3; D uncertain. The germline V gene has CDR1 KGHSH and CDR2 LQKENI. The CDR3 totals 15 residues. Trimming pared 2 bases from V and 0 bases from J, leaving 8 bases between.

V gene TRBV5-4 combines with J gene TRBJ2-7; the D is unclear. The V end lost 4 bases, the J end lost 6 bases, and 17 bases lay between the germline ends. Germline-derived CDR1 and CDR2 are SGHNT and YYREEE (reference sequence). The CDR3 runs 14 residues. The CDR3: CASSDNNKWSEQYF. The CDR3 coding sequence is TGTGCCAGCAGCGACAACAATAAGTGGTCCGAGCAGTACTTC.

This chain connects TRBV28 to TRBJ2-3; TRBD2 matches at 7 bases. Germline V gives CDR1 MDHEN, CDR2 SYDVKM. The junction had 10 bases not matched to a gene; V was cut back by 5 bases and J by 2 bases. This CDR3 spans 16 amino acids. CDR3 protein: CASSESKRGYTDTQYF. In nucleotides, the CDR3 is TGTGCCAGCAGTGAATCTAAGCGGGGCTACACAGATACGCAGTATTTT.

This chain links TRBV6-5 with TRBJ2-7; D might be TRBD2 (5 bases). Germline loops: CDR1 MNHEY, CDR2 SVGAGI. V lost 5 bases to trimming and J lost 0 bases, with 11 bases between them. This CDR3 comprises 14 residues. Here the CDR3 reads CASSRKRSSYEQYF. The CDR3 region has the DNA TGTGCCAGCAGTCGGAAGCGGTCCTCCTACGAGCAGTACTTC.

The chain joins TRBV12-5 to TRBJ2-7; unclear D gene. The V gene's germline CDR1 is LGHNT and CDR2 FRNRAP. Trimming removed 4 bases from V and 0 bases from J, with 4 bases in between. The CDR3 extends over 12 amino acids. The chain's CDR3 is CASGYYSYEQYF. The CDR3 DNA follows: TGTGCTAGTGGTTACTACTCCTACGAGCAGTACTTC.

The genes are TRBV19 and TRBJ1-2; TRBD1 aligns across 7 bases. Germline assignment: CDR1 LNHDA and CDR2 SQIVND (reference sequence). The CDR3 spans 15 residues. With V trimmed by 2 bases and J by 4 bases, 7 bases remained unmatched. CDR3: CASSIPGQAVYGYTF. The DNA of the CDR3 is TGTGCCAGTAGTATACCCGGACAGGCGGTCTATGGCTACACCTTC. Complete variable domain (other parts from reference TRBV19 and TRBJ1-2): DGGITQSPKYLFRKEGQNVTLSCEQNLNHDAMYWYRQDPGQGLRLIYYSQIVNDFQKGDIAEGYSVSREKKESFPLTVTSAQKNPTAFYLCASSIPGQAVYGYTFGSGTRLTVV.

This chain uses TRBV18 with TRBJ2-7, with 7 bases aligning to TRBD1. Per germline, CDR1 KGHSH and CDR2 LQKENI. V gave up 3 bases and J gave up 0 bases; unmatched junction bases: 5. The CDR3 length is 15 residues. Here the CDR3 reads CASSPGQRNSYEQYF. DNA for the CDR3: TGTGCCAGCTCACCGGGACAGCGGAACTCCTACGAGCAGTACTTC.

This sequence joins TRBV1 and TRBJ2-1; the table's D call of TRBD1 was not tested on the DNA. TRBV1 is labeled a pseudogene. This CDR3 has 15 amino acids. Here the CDR3 DNA reads TGCACCAGCGGGGAGACAGGAGTCTCCTACAATGAGCAGTTCTTC. Amino acid sequence: CTSGETGVSYNEQFF.

Comments on this clone: Sequence at one end of the junction differs from germline and may be a read error. Other DNA sequences in the sample encode the same CDR3. The chain has TRBV12-5 and TRBJ2-1, with unresolved D. The germline CDR1 and CDR2 sequences are LGHNT and FRNRAP. The CDR3 spans 11 residues. For the CDR3, the DNA is TGCGCTAGTGGTTTTGGGTCAGGTCCGTTCTTC. Its protein product is CASGFGSGPFF.

This clone was seen a few times. This chain connects TRBV29-1 to TRBJ1-1, with a possible D match to TRBD1 (5 bases). Germline V gene lookup returns CDR1 SQVTM and CDR2 ANQGSEA. V gave up 4 bases and J gave up 5 bases, with 8 bases separating them. This CDR3 has 11 amino acids. Here the CDR3 DNA reads TGCAGCGTTGTCAGGGTAACTGAAGCTTTCTTT. Its protein is CSVVRVTEAFF.

This clone was recorded a few times. V gene TRBV2 combines with J gene TRBJ2-3; D might be TRBD2 (6 bases). V was shortened by 4 bases and J by 0 bases, with 14 bases between the two germline ends. Looked up from germline, CDR1 is SNHLY and CDR2 is FYNNEI. This CDR3 has 16 residues. Here the CDR3 DNA reads TGTGCCAGCAGTGGTATGGGGGGACCAAGCACAGATACGCAGTATTTT. Amino acids: CASSGMGGPSTDTQYF.

The V and J genes are TRBV5-8 and TRBJ1-2; D gene uncertain. Trimming took off 3 bases at V and 0 bases at J, with 12 bases between the two ends. CDR1 is SGHTS, CDR2 YDEGEE, per germline. This CDR3 is built from 15 residues. CDR3 amino acids: CASSSYSGANYGYTF. CDR3 bases: TGTGCCAGCAGCTCCTACAGCGGAGCTAACTATGGCTACACCTTC.

V usage is TRBV30 and J usage is TRBJ2-3; 7 bases align to TRBD2. The V segment lost 2 bases and the J segment 2 bases; nucleotides outside the gene matches: 7. CDR1 GTSNPN and CDR2 SVGIG come from the germline V gene (reference sequence). The CDR3 consists of 15 residues. The CDR3 DNA reads TGTGCCTGGAGTCGGAATAGCGGGCCCACAGATACGCAGTATTTT. Its protein product is CAWSRNSGPTDTQYF.

The V and J genes are TRBV4-1 and TRBJ2-1, with 7 positions matching TRBD1. Looked up from germline, CDR1 is MGHRA and CDR2 is YSYEKL. Trimming cost V 0 bases and J 0 bases; bases outside gene matches: 5. The CDR3 is made up of 17 amino acids. As DNA, the CDR3 is TGCGCCAGCAGCCAAGACACAGGGGCTAGCTCCTACAATGAGCAGTTCTTC. It is translated as CASSQDTGASSYNEQFF.

This rearrangement joins TRBV29-1 to TRBJ2-5; TRBD1 might be the D (5 bases). The CDR3 totals 13 residues. Germline V gene lookup returns CDR1 SQVTM and CDR2 ANQGSEA. Between the trimmed V and J ends, which lost 4 bases and 5 bases, there was a span of 14 bases. The CDR3 region has the DNA TGCAGCGTTGTCGACAGACCGAGGGAGACCCAGTACTTC. Translated: CSVVDRPRETQYF. The variable domain in full, completed from reference TRBV29-1 and TRBJ2-5, reads SAVISQKPSRDICQRGTSLTIQCQVDSQVTMMFWYRQQPGQSLTLIATANQGSEATYESGFVIDKFPISRPNLTFSTLTVSNMSPEDSSIYLCSVVDRPRETQYFGPGTRLLVL.

The chain joins TRBV6-5 to TRBJ2-3, with TRBD1 identical over 11 bases. V shed 6 bases, J shed 0 bases, and the junction held 2 bases outside the gene matches. The CDR3 runs to 15 residues. Germline values: CDR1 MNHEY, CDR2 SVGAGI. CDR3 loop: CASSWDRGSTDTQYF. The CDR3, as DNA: TGTGCCAGCAGCTGGGACAGGGGGAGCACAGATACGCAGTATTTT.

The rearrangement links TRBV15 to TRBJ2-4; perhaps TRBD1 as D (6 bases). V was pared by 3 bases and J by 0 bases, with 15 bases between. CDR3 length: 17 amino acids. Germline CDR1 reads LNHNV; CDR2 reads YYDKDF (reference sequence). CDR3 in amino acids: CATSRDTGNLAKNIQYF. The CDR3 DNA follows: TGTGCCACCAGCAGGGACACAGGGAATCTAGCCAAAAACATTCAGTACTTC.

The chain has TRBV18 and TRBJ2-1; 7 bases are shared with TRBD1. Germline assignment: CDR1 KGHSH and CDR2 LQKENI. The V segment lost 0 bases and the J segment 4 bases; nucleotides outside the gene matches: 3. The CDR3 runs to 15 residues. CDR3 bases: TGTGCCAGCTCACCACCGGGACAGAAATACAATGAGCAGTTCTTC. Protein: CASSPPGQKYNEQFF.

The CDR3 loop reads CASSPSGVRYNEQFF. CDR3 DNA sequence: TGTGCCAGCAGTCCTTCGGGAGTCCGCTACAATGAGCAGTTCTTC. J is TRBJ2-1 and V is TRBV5-8; the D gene is possibly TRBD2 (6 bases). V lost 5 bases and J lost 3, with 15 bases in between. Germline CDR1 is SGHTS and CDR2 is YDEGEE. This CDR3 comprises 15 residues.

This CDR3 reads CASSYSIAGGGDTQYF. The CDR3, as DNA: TGTGCCAGCAGTTACTCGATTGCGGGAGGGGGAGATACGCAGTATTTT. The rearrangement uses TRBV6-5 and TRBJ2-3, with 9 positions matching TRBD2. Germline V gene lookup returns CDR1 MNHEY and CDR2 SVGAGI. The ends lost 0 bases at V and 5 bases at J; junction bases unmatched: 6. The CDR3 has 16 amino acids.

Worth noting for this clone: At one end the junction does not follow the germline gene, possibly because of a read error. The chain carries TRBV6-5 and TRBJ2-7; D is perhaps TRBD2 (5 bases). Per the germline V gene, CDR1 is MNHEY and CDR2 is SVGAGI. The CDR3 length is 10 residues. The chain's CDR3 is CSGGRDEQYF. CDR3 bases: TGCAGCGGAGGCCGCGACGAGCAGTACTTC.

This clone appeared once. This sequence joins TRBV7-6 and TRBJ2-5, with TRBD2 as a possible D gene (6 bases). In germline, CDR1 is SGHVS, CDR2 FNYEAQ. The CDR3 is 13 residues long. V was clipped by 5 bases and J by 11 bases, with 18 bases between them. Written as DNA, the CDR3 is TGTGCCAGCAGCCTGGCCTCCGGGGGTGAGCAGTACTTC. It is translated as CASSLASGGEQYF.

The chain uses TRBV2 and TRBJ1-5; 7 nucleotides line up with TRBD1. This CDR3 has 15 residues. Trimming removed 2 bases from V and 1 base from J; junction bases left unmatched: 2. Germline values: CDR1 SNHLY, CDR2 FYNNEI. CDR3 sequence (DNA): TGTGCCAGCAGTGAAATACAGGGGAGCAATCAGCCCCAGCATTTT. Translated: CASSEIQGSNQPQHF.

The count of this clone is one. The chain combines TRBV6-5 with TRBJ2-2; unclear D gene. Trimming cost V 4 bases and J 2 bases, with 11 bases left between them. Germline CDR1 reads MNHEY; CDR2 reads SVGAGI. The CDR3 totals 15 residues. The DNA of the CDR3 is TGTGCCAGCAGTTCCGACTTAAGAAACACCGGGGAGCTGTTTTTT. Its translation is CASSSDLRNTGELFF.

The chain uses TRBV30 and TRBJ1-4; 8 bases map to TRBD1. Germline lookup yields CDR1 GTSNPN and CDR2 SVGIG (reference sequence). The ends lost 3 bases at V and 0 bases at J; junction bases unmatched: 15. The CDR3 length is 19 residues. The CDR3 sequence is CAWRDAGGRRGATNEKLFF. For the CDR3, the DNA is TGTGCCTGGAGGGATGCAGGGGGCCGGCGAGGCGCAACTAATGAAAAACTGTTTTTT.

On this clone: Other DNA variants within this sample encode the same CDR3. This chain connects TRBV20-1 to TRBJ2-2, with no clear D. This CDR3 has 11 amino acids. The germline V gene encodes CDR1 DFQATT and CDR2 SNEGSKA (reference sequence). V was cut by 6 bases and J by 4 bases, with 6 bases left in between. In DNA form, the CDR3 reads TGCAGTGCGCGTGCCACCGGGGAGCTGTTTTTT. Translating gives CSARATGELFF.

The chain has TRBV5-4 and TRBJ2-1, with TRBD2 matching over 7 bases. V was clipped by 1 base and J by 3 bases; unmatched bases: 4. CDR3 length: 15 residues. Looked up from germline, CDR1 is SGHNT and CDR2 is YYREEE (reference sequence). CDR3 bases: TGTGCCAGCAGCTTGAGGGCGGGAGACTACAATGAGCAGTTCTTC. Amino acid sequence: CASSLRAGDYNEQFF. Variable domain in full (rest from reference TRBV5-4 and TRBJ2-1): ETGVTQSPTHLIKTRGQQVTLRCSSQSGHNTVSWYQQALGQGPQFIFQYYREEENGRGNFPPRFSGLQFPNYSSELNVNALELDDSALYLCASSLRAGDYNEQFFGPGTRLTVL.

The CDR3 DNA reads as TGCGCCAGCAGCCATTTTCCTCGGAGCAGCTCCTACAATGAGCAGTTCTTC. Protein sequence: CASSHFPRSSSYNEQFF. The chain couples TRBV4-1 to TRBJ2-1; D remains ambiguous. The CDR3 runs to 17 residues. Trimming pared 3 bases from V and 0 bases from J, leaving 15 bases between. CDR1 is MGHRA and CDR2 is YSYEKL in the germline V gene.

This clone was counted a single time. The V call is TRBV7-9, the J call TRBJ2-5; D is uncertain. From germline, CDR1 is SEHNR and CDR2 FQNEAQ (reference sequence). This CDR3 has 12 amino acids. Trimming left V 1 base short and J 5 bases short, with 5 bases between. Here the CDR3 DNA reads TGTGCCAGCAGCTTAGAACGGGAGACCCAGTACTTC. Its protein is CASSLERETQYF.

The rearrangement links TRBV15 to TRBJ1-2; possibly TRBD1 for D (6 bases). This CDR3 region has 15 residues. Trimming removed 0 bases from V and 4 bases from J, with 12 bases in between. CDR1 and CDR2 (germline): LNHNV, YYDKDF (reference sequence). The CDR3 DNA follows: TGTGCCACCAGCAGAGATCGCAACAGGGTCTATGGCTACACCTTC. Protein: CATSRDRNRVYGYTF.

The chain combines TRBV9 with TRBJ1-1; D perhaps matches TRBD1 (6 bases). The germline gives CDR1 SGDLS, CDR2 YYNGEE. This CDR3 contains 14 residues. V lost 5 bases and J lost 5, with 16 bases in between. The CDR3 nucleotides read TGTGCCAGCAGTAAGGGGGGGAGGGGGACTGAAGCTTTCTTT. This encodes CASSKGGRGTEAFF.